The clone carrying this T cell receptor (beta chain) has a handful of counts. TCRdb re-analysed the RACE reads in MiXCR, keeping a single row per CDR3 protein. Of 95,000 to 150,000 distinct CDR3 sequences in the sample, about 11% are singletons; the top ten hold about 2.4%. Germline-derived CDR1 and CDR2 are MNHEY and SVGAGI. CDR3 length: 16 amino acids. V was pared by 5 bases and J by 6 bases, with 20 bases between. The data originate from a study of human T cells and chemical hapten exposure. The time point: patch test 3, about 24 weeks after DPC sensitization. Treatment defined: therapeutic diphenylcyclopropenone sensitization with weekly scalp DPC.

The receptor comes from a woman aged 50 to 65 with alopecia areata. Some clones in this sample may be carry-over from other donors' samples. Sequences were derived from whole blood, sampled in connection with sensitization to the hapten diphenylcyclopropenone (DPC). The chain is built from TRBV6-5 and TRBJ2-1, with D maybe TRBD2 (6 bases). This chain's CDR3 is CASSPPRPLAVNEQFF. The CDR3 nucleotides are TGTGCCAGCAGTCCCCCCCGTCCACTAGCTGTCAATGAGCAGTTCTTC.